Described below is a single T cell receptor (beta chain) sequence and its context. Its antigen is undetermined. 13 Jbeta primers and 60 Vbeta primers were used for the PCR. The data were produced by immunoSEQ multiplex PCR, yet TCRdb's version contains in-frame clones alone and is incomplete. Among about 180,000 clones listed, 65% to 90% were seen once. This record belongs to a study of cytomegalovirus exposure and HLA in healthy donors. General study results and limits: In a later analysis, TCR beta V- and J-gene trimming showed a link to a missense DCLRE1C variant.

The CDR3 has 14 residues. The V and J ends lost 6 bases and 6 bases respectively, with 17 bases between them. Germline V lookup: CDR1 MNHEY, CDR2 SMNVEV (reference sequence). The gene calls are TRBV27 and TRBJ1-1, with D possibly being TRBD1 (5 bases). This receptor was taken from a girl aged 2 to 9 in good health and CMV-seropositive. The sequencing sample was made of PBMCs. CDR3 protein: CASSQGERVSEAFF. As DNA, the CDR3 is TGTGCCAGCAGCCAAGGGGAACGGGTCTCTGAAGCTTTCTTT.